This is a list of T cell receptor beta chains from one sample in a study of early T cells in non-severe SARS-CoV-2 infection. TCRdb fed the 5' RACE reads into MiXCR, producing one record per CDR3 protein. Among around 93,000 distinct CDR3 sequences, about 12% were seen once, and the ten largest hold 4.4%. Sample: whole blood, taken at baseline. The receptors here all came from an adult who was a healthcare worker with PCR-confirmed SARS-CoV-2 infection or an uninfected control (not recorded which). Each CDR3 is given with its conserved first and last residue. D genes are given only for firm matches. The size of a clone is reported for some rows only, either as once, few or many, or as a class for expanded clones.

cdr3_aa cdr3_nt clone_size j_call v_call d_call
CAISESISREQFF TGTGCCATCAGTGAGTCGATTAGCAGAGAGCAGTTCTTC few TRBJ2-1 TRBV10-3 .
CASSRQGGYNEQFF TGTGCCAGCAGCCGGCAGGGGGGGTACAATGAGCAGTTCTTC . TRBJ2-1 TRBV3-1 .
CASGRDSSSYEQYF TGTGCCAGCGGCCGGGACAGTAGCTCCTACGAGCAGTACTTC . TRBJ2-7 TRBV6-2/TRBV6-3 TRBD1
CSAPQESGGPGANVLTF TGCAGTGCCCCTCAGGAAAGCGGGGGGCCAGGGGCCAACGTCCTGACTTTC many TRBJ2-6 TRBV20-1 TRBD2
CASSYLTSTEAFF TGTGCCAGCAGTTACTTAACTAGCACTGAAGCTTTCTTT . TRBJ1-1 TRBV6-5 .
CAWKKGANTEAFF TGTGCCTGGAAAAAAGGGGCCAACACTGAAGCTTTCTTT few TRBJ1-1 TRBV30 .
CASSLDGGEQFF TGTGCCAGCAGTCTGGACGGGGGAGAGCAGTTCTTC many TRBJ2-1 TRBV12-3/TRBV12-4 .
CASSPHSNQPQHF TGTGCCAGCAGCCCCCATAGCAATCAGCCCCAGCATTTT few TRBJ1-5 TRBV28 .
CSGIGLQETQYF TGCAGCGGGATAGGACTACAAGAGACCCAGTACTTC many TRBJ2-5 TRBV29-1 .
CAISRDRGNYGYTF TGTGCCATCAGCCGGGACAGGGGTAACTATGGCTACACCTTC few TRBJ1-2 TRBV10-3 TRBD1
CASSLEGTGVDTQYF TGCGCCAGCAGCTTGGAGGGGACAGGGGTAGATACGCAGTATTTT few TRBJ2-3 TRBV5-1 TRBD1
CASSSNRNNQPQHF TGTGCCAGCAGTTCGAACAGGAACAATCAGCCCCAGCATTTT . TRBJ1-5 TRBV28 .
CSVSTGLSQPQHF TGCAGCGTAAGCACAGGGTTGAGCCAGCCCCAGCATTTT many TRBJ1-5 TRBV29-1 .
CAHTGGQDTQYF TGTGCCCATACAGGGGGGCAAGATACGCAGTATTTT few TRBJ2-3 TRBV30 TRBD1
CASSLDRASGGETQYF TGTGCCAGCAGCTTGGACAGGGCTAGCGGGGGAGAGACCCAGTACTTC many TRBJ2-5 TRBV5-4 TRBD2
CSVVKPGQGPTATAYEQYF TGCAGCGTTGTTAAACCGGGACAGGGGCCGACCGCGACGGCGTACGAGCAGTACTTC many TRBJ2-7 TRBV29-1 TRBD1
CASSPTLGDEQYF TGTGCCAGCTCACCCACCCTCGGGGACGAGCAGTACTTC . TRBJ2-7 TRBV18 .
CASSFLAGREQYF TGTGCCAGCAGCTTCCTCGCGGGAAGGGAGCAGTACTTC . TRBJ2-7 TRBV7-2 .
CASSPDVPGELFF TGTGCCAGCAGTCCAGACGTCCCCGGGGAGCTGTTTTTT . TRBJ2-2 TRBV6-6 .
CASSQTSRTQYF TGTGCCAGCAGTCAGACTAGTCGGACCCAGTACTTC few TRBJ2-5 TRBV11-2 .
CASSDRGRPLLPTDTQYF TGTGCCAGCAGCGACCGCGGCAGGCCCCTACTTCCCACAGATACGCAGTATTTT many TRBJ2-3 TRBV11-2 .
CASSPRGYAYEQYF TGTGCCAGCAGCCCACGGGGTTATGCCTACGAGCAGTACTTC few TRBJ2-7 TRBV3-1 .
CAIPGTPSPF TGTGCCATCCCTGGGACGCCCTCCCCTTTT few TRBJ1-1 TRBV6-1 .
CASKIGVWTEAFF TGTGCCAGCAAGATAGGGGTGTGGACTGAAGCTTTCTTT few TRBJ1-1 TRBV6-5 .
CAWSRLNTEAFF TGTGCCTGGAGTAGGCTGAACACTGAAGCTTTCTTT . TRBJ1-1 TRBV30 .
CASSEHQGEPYNEQFF TGTGCCAGCAGTGAACACCAGGGAGAACCCTACAATGAGCAGTTCTTC few TRBJ2-1 TRBV2 .
CASRGGTAVPSNYGYTF TGTGCCAGTAGGGGGGGGACGGCGGTCCCGTCTAACTATGGCTACACCTTC . TRBJ1-2 TRBV19 .
CSARNRGANTEAFF TGCAGTGCTAGGAACAGGGGGGCGAACACTGAAGCTTTCTTT few TRBJ1-1 TRBV20-1 TRBD1
CATGQGSNQPQHF TGTGCCACGGGACAGGGTAGCAATCAGCCCCAGCATTTT many TRBJ1-5 TRBV6-6 TRBD1
CASTSTGYEQYF TGTGCCAGCACCTCAACAGGCTACGAGCAGTACTTC few TRBJ2-7 TRBV6-6 .
CASSPRGGEQYF TGTGCCAGCAGTCCCCGGGGCGGCGAGCAGTACTTC . TRBJ2-7 TRBV28 .
CASSSPGGGLPLEQYF TGTGCCAGCAGTTCCCCGGGGGGCGGACTACCCCTCGAGCAGTACTTC few TRBJ2-7 TRBV6-5 .
CAISVGQKTEAFF TGTGCCATCAGTGTAGGACAGAAGACTGAAGCTTTCTTT few TRBJ1-1 TRBV10-3 .
CASSPGAGATYEQYF TGTGCCAGCAGTCCGGGCGCGGGGGCCACCTACGAGCAGTACTTC . TRBJ2-7 TRBV27 .
CASSYAGTYEQYF TGTGCCAGCAGTTACGCGGGGACCTACGAGCAGTACTTC . TRBJ2-7 TRBV6-5 .
CSVDADGTSQYF TGCAGCGTTGACGCGGACGGAACTTCCCAGTACTTC few TRBJ2-5 TRBV29-1 .
CASRPGGSNTGELFF TGTGCCAGCAGGCCGGGCGGGTCGAACACCGGGGAGCTGTTTTTT . TRBJ2-2 TRBV12-3/TRBV12-4 .
CASSFGQGSYEQYF TGTGCCAGCAGCTTTGGACAGGGGAGCTACGAGCAGTACTTC . TRBJ2-7 TRBV7-3 TRBD1
CASSTGVPDTQYF TGTGCCAGTAGTACCGGGGTCCCAGATACGCAGTATTTT . TRBJ2-3 TRBV19 .
CSASLPKRQSEQYF TGCAGTGCTAGTCTCCCGAAACGACAGTCCGAGCAGTACTTC many TRBJ2-7 TRBV20-1 .
CASSSSPRDLNSPLHF TGTGCCAGCAGCTCCTCACCACGGGATCTTAATTCACCCCTCCACTTT . TRBJ1-6 TRBV5-6 .
CAISERGTGDSPLHF TGTGCCATCAGTGAGAGAGGGACAGGGGATTCACCCCTCCACTTT many TRBJ1-6 TRBV10-3 TRBD1
CASSLTGDGGYTF TGTGCCAGCAGTTTAACGGGAGATGGTGGCTACACCTTC many TRBJ1-2 TRBV12-3/TRBV12-4 .
CASSSQGVPQRGYTF TGCGCCAGCAGTTCCCAAGGTGTACCGCAGCGGGGCTACACCTTC few TRBJ1-2 TRBV5-1 .
CASSTMDGGFVGANVLTF TGTGCCAGCAGCACGATGGACGGTGGCTTTGTTGGGGCCAACGTCCTGACTTTC . TRBJ2-6 TRBV21-1 .
CSITGEGHYGYTF TGCAGCATCACAGGGGAGGGGCACTATGGCTACACCTTC . TRBJ1-2 TRBV29-1 TRBD1
CSVQQGMGGYTF TGCAGCGTCCAACAGGGGATGGGCGGCTACACCTTC . TRBJ1-2 TRBV29-1 TRBD1
CASSPIAVQETQYF TGTGCCAGCTCACCTATAGCGGTCCAAGAGACCCAGTACTTC few TRBJ2-5 TRBV18 .
CASSQSGTGSYEQYF TGTGCCAGCAGCCAATCCGGGACTGGCTCCTACGAGCAGTACTTC . TRBJ2-7 TRBV4-2 .
CFGGRLNTEAFF TGTTTCGGGGGACGGCTGAACACTGAAGCTTTCTTT few TRBJ1-1 TRBV2 .
CAISEVPSDTQYF TGTGCCATCAGTGAGGTGCCTTCAGATACGCAGTATTTT . TRBJ2-3 TRBV10-3 .
CAISDGGIGETQYF TGTGCCATCAGTGACGGGGGGATAGGTGAGACCCAGTACTTC . TRBJ2-5 TRBV10-3 TRBD2
CSASDSGRLAETQYF TGCAGTGCTTCCGACAGCGGGAGACTTGCGGAGACCCAGTACTTC many TRBJ2-5 TRBV20-1 TRBD2
CASSWAPRDRGLSEQFF TGTGCCAGCAGCTGGGCCCCCCGGGACAGGGGGCTAAGCGAGCAGTTCTTC many TRBJ2-1 TRBV7-8 TRBD1
CSASSSGTGGGGYTF TGCAGTGCTAGCTCGAGCGGGACAGGGGGCGGCGGCTACACCTTC once TRBJ1-2 TRBV20-1 TRBD1